Given below is one T cell receptor beta chain in context. Followed over time, Seattle patients had been enrolled while infection was active. Produced via immunoSEQ multiplex PCR; TCRdb's table is partial and in-frame only. Of 150,000 to 200,000 clones in the sample, over 80% are singletons; the top ten hold 6% to 8.5%. These data come from a study of blood T cell repertoires in COVID-19. About the research overall: Researchers got acute and convalescent COVID-19 samples from the United States, Italy and Spain. The cDNA or gDNA used as material had been derived from T cells, B-cell-depleted T cells, or PBMCs.

The germline V gene encodes CDR1 MNHEY and CDR2 SVGAGI. Trimming removed 6 bases from V and 6 bases from J, with 21 bases in between. The length of the CDR3 is 15 residues. This sequence joins TRBV6-5 and TRBJ2-7; D ambiguous. Material: peripheral blood. This receptor was identified in a woman aged 70-85 years with COVID-19, enrolled during active disease. In DNA, the CDR3 is TGTGCCAGCAGCTTACAACCCAGCAGAGGCTCCGAGCAGTACTTC. Its protein is CASSLQPSRGSEQYF.